This TCR beta chain was captured in a study of shared clonotypes between healthy human individuals. Broader study findings: Among donors, clonotype sharing was expected to be affected by sequencing depth.

Germline V gene data show CDR1 as SGHRS and CDR2 as YFSETQ. There are 16 residues in the CDR3. Between the trimmed V and J ends, which lost 4 bases and 2 bases, there was a span of 15 bases. Method: immunoSEQ multiplex PCR; TCRdb's copy keeps in-frame clones and lacks some. The sample lists about 300,000 clones, roughly 70% seen once, with 10% in the top ten. In regard to this clone: The antigen is unknown.

The material sequenced was memory CD4+ T cells sorted from blood. Subset noted: CD45RA-negative fraction. This sequence was found in a man aged 25 to 40 in good health. The V gene is TRBV5-1, the J gene TRBJ2-2, with D maybe TRBD1 (6 bases). CDR3 bases: TGCGCCAGCAGCCCGACGCAGGGGCTTAACACCGGGGAGCTGTTTTTT. Residues: CASSPTQGLNTGELFF.